This entry describes one T cell receptor (beta chain). This specimen comes from a study of blood T cell repertoires in COVID-19. Across the study: COVID-19 samples from acute and convalescent phases originated in the United States, Italy and Spain. Sample material is recorded as cDNA or gDNA derived from T cells, B-cell-depleted T cells, or PBMCs.

Germline V gives CDR1 LNHDA, CDR2 SQIVND (reference sequence). This CDR3 contains 14 residues. V lost 9 bases and J 0 bases, leaving 14 bases between the germline ends. Authors' processing steps: Nucleated cell number was recorded as an estimate derived from reference gene primer amplification. Measured with immunoSEQ multiplex PCR; TCRdb has only the in-frame clones, and not every one. V and J calls and clone size follow that table, whereas D and trimming were derived from the DNA. This table holds tens of thousands of clones, over 65% found once. This receptor was taken from a human donor with acute or convalescent COVID-19. The donor label of this sample is uncertain. The rearrangement joins TRBV19 to TRBJ1-2, with D hard to call. Sequenced sample: peripheral blood. Written as DNA, the CDR3 is TGTGCCAGCAACCCGACGGGAGCTAACTATGGCTACACCTTC. It translates to CASNPTGANYGYTF. Full variable domain (outside the CDR3, taken from reference TRBV19 and TRBJ1-2): DGGITQSPKYLFRKEGQNVTLSCEQNLNHDAMYWYRQDPGQGLRLIYYSQIVNDFQKGDIAEGYSVSREKKESFPLTVTSAQKNPTAFYLCASNPTGANYGYTFGSGTRLTVV.